Listed below are T cell receptor beta chains from one sample, sequenced in a study of blood T cells in healthy people across ages. TCRdb called the 5' RACE reads again in MiXCR, with one record for every CDR3 protein. The table records approximately 1.5 million distinct CDR3 sequences, 40% to 45% of them present only once. Material for sequencing was blood. The receptors come from a woman aged 18-35 years in good health. Each CDR3 is given with its conserved first and last residue. A D gene is named only where the DNA matches it firmly. The size entry is marked missing in some rows and otherwise reads once, few, many or a size class.

CDR3 DNA: TGTGCCAGCAGCAACCCCCCCAATCAGCCCCAGCATTTT
CDR3 protein: CASSNPPNQPQHF
V gene: TRBV28
clone size: -
J gene: TRBJ1-5
D gene: -
CDR3 length: 13

CDR3 DNA: TGCGCCAGCAGCTCTACAGGGGATAGATACACTGAAGCTTTCTTT
CDR3 protein: CASSSTGDRYTEAFF
V gene: TRBV5-1
clone size: -
J gene: TRBJ1-1
D gene: TRBD1
CDR3 length: 15

CDR3 DNA: TGCAGTGCTAGAGGGACCGACCTGAGCTCCTACAATGAGCAGTTCTTC
CDR3 protein: CSARGTDLSSYNEQFF
V gene: TRBV20-1
clone size: -
J gene: TRBJ2-1
D gene: -
CDR3 length: 16

CDR3 DNA: TGCAGTGCTTACCACTCACGGGAGGGACTCGTGGAGACCCAGTACTTC
CDR3 protein: CSAYHSREGLVETQYF
V gene: TRBV20-1
clone size: -
J gene: TRBJ2-5
D gene: TRBD2
CDR3 length: 16

CDR3 DNA: TGTGCCAGCAACGAACCGGGACGCAGTGCCTACGAGCAGTACTTC
CDR3 protein: CASNEPGRSAYEQYF
V gene: TRBV6-2/TRBV6-3
clone size: few
J gene: TRBJ2-7
D gene: -
CDR3 length: 15

CDR3 DNA: TGTGCCAGCAGCTTAGGAGTATCCCCTCGCCGAGAGACCCAGTACTTC
CDR3 protein: CASSLGVSPRRETQYF
V gene: TRBV7-2
clone size: -
J gene: TRBJ2-5
D gene: -
CDR3 length: 16

CDR3 DNA: TGTGCCAGCAGCTGGACTAGCGGTCGAGCGGGGAATGAGCAGTTCTTC
CDR3 protein: CASSWTSGRAGNEQFF
V gene: TRBV5-4
clone size: -
J gene: TRBJ2-1
D gene: TRBD2
CDR3 length: 16

CDR3 DNA: TGCAGTGCTGAAGTCCGGACAGGGTCCCATGGCTACACCTTC
CDR3 protein: CSAEVRTGSHGYTF
V gene: TRBV20-1
clone size: -
J gene: TRBJ1-2
D gene: TRBD1
CDR3 length: 14

CDR3 DNA: TGTGCCAGCAGTACTACCGGACAGGGAGACACTGAAGCTTTCTTT
CDR3 protein: CASSTTGQGDTEAFF
V gene: TRBV27
clone size: few
J gene: TRBJ1-1
D gene: TRBD1
CDR3 length: 15

CDR3 DNA: TGTGCCAGCAGCTTACCAGGTACCTACGAGCAGTACTTC
CDR3 protein: CASSLPGTYEQYF
V gene: TRBV7-9
clone size: many
J gene: TRBJ2-7
D gene: -
CDR3 length: 13

CDR3 DNA: TGCGCCAGCAGGACTGACGGTGTGAGCTCCTACAATGAGCAGTTCTTC
CDR3 protein: CASRTDGVSSYNEQFF
V gene: TRBV5-1
clone size: -
J gene: TRBJ2-1
D gene: -
CDR3 length: 16

CDR3 DNA: TGCGCCAGCAGCCTCAGACTCGGGACTAGCGTCAATGAGCAGTTCTTC
CDR3 protein: CASSLRLGTSVNEQFF
V gene: TRBV4-1
clone size: few
J gene: TRBJ2-1
D gene: TRBD2
CDR3 length: 16

CDR3 DNA: TGTGCCAGCAGGCAGTTAAGCAATCAGCCCCAGCATTTT
CDR3 protein: CASRQLSNQPQHF
V gene: TRBV6-1
clone size: -
J gene: TRBJ1-5
D gene: -
CDR3 length: 13

CDR3 DNA: TGTGCCACCAGTGATTATCCCTACAATGAGCAGTTCTTC
CDR3 protein: CATSDYPYNEQFF
V gene: TRBV24-1
clone size: few
J gene: TRBJ2-1
D gene: -
CDR3 length: 13

CDR3 DNA: TGTGCCAGCAGACCCGGAGGGGGGGCCAACGTCCTGACTTTC
CDR3 protein: CASRPGGGANVLTF
V gene: TRBV6-2/TRBV6-3
clone size: -
J gene: TRBJ2-6
D gene: -
CDR3 length: 14

CDR3 DNA: TGTGCCAGCAGTGACCTCTGGGCTAGCCAGGCGGAGACCCAGTACTTC
CDR3 protein: CASSDLWASQAETQYF
V gene: TRBV25-1
clone size: -
J gene: TRBJ2-5
D gene: -
CDR3 length: 16

CDR3 DNA: TGTGCCAGCAGCTACAAATCTAGCGGGATCTACGATGAGCAGTTCTTC
CDR3 protein: CASSYKSSGIYDEQFF
V gene: TRBV27
clone size: once
J gene: TRBJ2-1
D gene: TRBD2
CDR3 length: 16

CDR3 DNA: TGTGCCAGCTGGGTTATACACACTGAAGCTTTCTTT
CDR3 protein: CASWVIHTEAFF
V gene: TRBV7-9
clone size: -
J gene: TRBJ1-1
D gene: -
CDR3 length: 12

CDR3 DNA: TGTGCCAGCAGCGACGGGACTAGCGGGGGAAGCTCCTACAATGAGCAGTTCTTC
CDR3 protein: CASSDGTSGGSSYNEQFF
V gene: TRBV11-1
clone size: few
J gene: TRBJ2-1
D gene: TRBD2
CDR3 length: 18

CDR3 DNA: TGCGCCAGCAGCCAAGAAGGGTTGGGGGGGTACGAGCAGTACTTC
CDR3 protein: CASSQEGLGGYEQYF
V gene: TRBV4-3
clone size: -
J gene: TRBJ2-7
D gene: TRBD2
CDR3 length: 15

CDR3 DNA: TGTGCCAGCAGTTCCCGGGGGGCCAGCCTCCACGAGCAGTACTTC
CDR3 protein: CASSSRGASLHEQYF
V gene: TRBV6-5
clone size: -
J gene: TRBJ2-7
D gene: -
CDR3 length: 15

CDR3 DNA: TGTGCCAGCAGCCCCCGGCGGGGGATGACAGATACGCAGTATTTT
CDR3 protein: CASSPRRGMTDTQYF
V gene: TRBV7-2
clone size: -
J gene: TRBJ2-3
D gene: TRBD2
CDR3 length: 15

CDR3 DNA: TGTGCCAGCAGCTTGACGAGCTCCTATAATTCACCCCTCCACTTT
CDR3 protein: CASSLTSSYNSPLHF
V gene: TRBV7-2
clone size: many
J gene: TRBJ1-6
D gene: -
CDR3 length: 15

CDR3 DNA: TGCGCCAGCAGCCAAGCCAGGTTGAGCATTCAGTACTTC
CDR3 protein: CASSQARLSIQYF
V gene: TRBV4-3
clone size: -
J gene: TRBJ2-4
D gene: -
CDR3 length: 13

CDR3 DNA: TGTGCCACCCCAGGGGAGCACTCAGATACGCAGTATTTT
CDR3 protein: CATPGEHSDTQYF
V gene: TRBV11-2
clone size: few
J gene: TRBJ2-3
D gene: -
CDR3 length: 13

CDR3 DNA: TGTGCCAGCAGCTTAGCGTCCGCTGGGGACTTCTCTAACTATGGCTACACCTTC
CDR3 protein: CASSLASAGDFSNYGYTF
V gene: TRBV7-9
clone size: -
J gene: TRBJ1-2
D gene: -
CDR3 length: 18

CDR3 DNA: TGTGCCAGCAGCTTAAGCCCTCCACAGGGGCAAGAGACCCAGTACTTC
CDR3 protein: CASSLSPPQGQETQYF
V gene: TRBV7-2
clone size: -
J gene: TRBJ2-5
D gene: TRBD1
CDR3 length: 16

CDR3 DNA: TGCAGACGGGATACCCTAAGCCCAGATACGCAGTATTTT
CDR3 protein: CRRDTLSPDTQYF
V gene: TRBV29-1
clone size: few
J gene: TRBJ2-3
D gene: -
CDR3 length: 13

CDR3 DNA: TGTGCCAGCAGCCGGGGACAGGCCTCCTACAATGAGCAGTTCTTC
CDR3 protein: CASSRGQASYNEQFF
V gene: TRBV6-2/TRBV6-3
clone size: -
J gene: TRBJ2-1
D gene: TRBD1
CDR3 length: 15

CDR3 DNA: TGCAGTGCTAGAGAGTCGGGGTATGAGCAGTTCTTC
CDR3 protein: CSARESGYEQFF
V gene: TRBV20-1
clone size: few
J gene: TRBJ2-1
D gene: -
CDR3 length: 12

CDR3 DNA: TGTGCCAGCAGCTTAGATCCGAAGCCGGTAGACTATGGCTACACCTTC
CDR3 protein: CASSLDPKPVDYGYTF
V gene: TRBV11-2
clone size: few
J gene: TRBJ1-2
D gene: -
CDR3 length: 16

CDR3 DNA: TGTGCCAGCAGTGACGAGGTGGAGCAGTACTTC
CDR3 protein: CASSDEVEQYF
V gene: TRBV12-3/TRBV12-4
clone size: -
J gene: TRBJ2-7
D gene: -
CDR3 length: 11

CDR3 DNA: TGTGTCAGCAGCCTAAGGACCAGGCGCTCCTACAATGAGCAGTTCTTC
CDR3 protein: CVSSLRTRRSYNEQFF
V gene: TRBV28
clone size: -
J gene: TRBJ2-1
D gene: -
CDR3 length: 16